One and the same sample provided the 6 T cell receptor beta chains below, sequenced in a study of cytomegalovirus exposure and HLA in healthy donors. Use of 60 Vbeta and 13 Jbeta primers characterized the PCR. TCRdb keeps only in-frame clones here, not all; method: immunoSEQ multiplex PCR. Of roughly 290,000 clones in the sample, about four fifths were seen once. Specimen: PBMCs. Receptor source: a girl aged 2-10 years in good health and CMV-seronegative.

The chain is built from TRBV7-6 and TRBJ2-7; D is undetermined. CDR3 length: 15 residues. Trimming stripped 5 bases from V and 3 bases from J, with 17 bases between. Germline CDR1 is SGHVS and CDR2 is FNYEAQ. This chain's CDR3 is CASSPGPTPSYEQYF. As DNA, the CDR3 is TGTGCCAGCAGCCCTGGGCCAACCCCCAGCTACGAGCAGTACTTC.

The chain combines TRBV2 with TRBJ2-7; weak D call: TRBD2 (5 bases). The CDR3 is 12 amino acids. V lost 8 bases, J lost 6 bases, and 14 bases lay in between. Germline lookup yields CDR1 SNHLY and CDR2 FYNNEI. Here the CDR3 reads CASRVGRPEQYF. In DNA, the CDR3 is TGTGCCAGCCGAGTGGGGAGACCCGAGCAGTACTTC.

As regards this clone: One junction end disagrees with the germline gene, perhaps due to a read error. The chain links TRBV2 to TRBJ2-1; tentatively, D is TRBD2 (6 bases). This CDR3 spans 16 amino acids. The germline gives CDR1 SNHLY, CDR2 FYNNEI. CDR3 region: CASTEGFTSSYNEQFF. CDR3 DNA sequence: TGTGCCAGCACTGAAGGTTTTACTAGCAGCTACAATGAGCAGTTCTTC. The full variable domain, in which reference TRBV2 and TRBJ2-1 provide the parts outside the CDR3, is EPEVTQTPSHQVTQMGQEVILRCVPISNHLYFYWYRQILGQKVEFLVSFYNNEISEKSEIFDDQFSVERPDGSNFTLKIRSTKLEDSAMYFCASTEGFTSSYNEQFFGPGTRLTVL.

The rearrangement links TRBV19 to TRBJ2-1, with TRBD2 identical over 7 bases. The germline gives CDR1 LNHDA, CDR2 SQIVND (reference sequence). This CDR3 is built from 15 residues. The V segment lost 5 bases and the J segment 3 bases; nucleotides outside the gene matches: 7. The CDR3 sequence is CASSQAGNLYNEQFF. The CDR3 coding sequence is TGTGCCAGTAGTCAAGCGGGAAACCTCTACAATGAGCAGTTCTTC. Full variable domain (missing parts from reference TRBV19 and TRBJ2-1): DGGITQSPKYLFRKEGQNVTLSCEQNLNHDAMYWYRQDPGQGLRLIYYSQIVNDFQKGDIAEGYSVSREKKESFPLTVTSAQKNPTAFYLCASSQAGNLYNEQFFGPGTRLTVL.

The chain has TRBV6-5 and TRBJ2-7, with D possibly being TRBD2 (5 bases). Germline V CDR1 and CDR2: MNHEY, SVGAGI. This CDR3 contains 16 residues. V dropped 0 bases and J dropped 2 bases, with 14 bases sitting between them. The CDR3: CASSYSGAKGAYEQYF. In nucleotides, the CDR3 is TGTGCCAGCAGTTACTCGGGAGCAAAAGGCGCCTACGAGCAGTACTTC.

This sequence joins TRBV7-8 and TRBJ2-3; 11 bases agree with TRBD1. Losses at the gene ends were 4 bases for V and 4 bases for J; bases not matched to a gene: 7. Germline V gene sequence: CDR1 SGHVS, CDR2 FQNEAQ. CDR3 length equals 16 residues. Written as DNA, the CDR3 is TGTGCCAGCAGCTCGGGGACAGGGGGACTGGCAGATACGCAGTATTTT. Amino acids: CASSSGTGGLADTQYF.